A selection of T cell receptor beta chains follows, all from one sample in a study of T cells in Graves' hyperthyroidism and ophthalmopathy. TCRdb fed the multiplex PCR reads into MiXCR, producing one record per CDR3 protein. The sample contains almost 600,000 distinct CDR3 sequences, roughly 13% of which appear only once. Specimen: blood. The receptors here all came from a woman in her twenties or thirties with Graves' hyperthyroidism that later progressed to Graves' ophthalmopathy. The CDR3 runs from the conserved cysteine through the conserved F or W. Fields, in order: CDR3 protein, V gene, J gene.

cdr3_aa: CAWSLGTIGTGELFF; v_call: TRBV30; j_call: TRBJ2-2
cdr3_aa: CASSFNHEQIKAFF; v_call: TRBV12-3/TRBV12-4; j_call: TRBJ1-1
cdr3_aa: CSARTPANTGELFF; v_call: TRBV20-1; j_call: TRBJ2-2
cdr3_aa: CASSFGTPTAGELFF; v_call: TRBV27; j_call: TRBJ2-2
cdr3_aa: CASSNLAVSSGANVLTF; v_call: TRBV19; j_call: TRBJ2-6
cdr3_aa: CASSLGGGGQETQYF; v_call: TRBV7-2; j_call: TRBJ2-5
cdr3_aa: CSARLGLALPDTQYF; v_call: TRBV20-1; j_call: TRBJ2-3
cdr3_aa: CATSDGREGNGYTF; v_call: TRBV24-1; j_call: TRBJ1-2
cdr3_aa: CASRGQGAGQHF; v_call: TRBV12-3/TRBV12-4; j_call: TRBJ1-5
cdr3_aa: CASSLNSRYNEQFF; v_call: TRBV7-9; j_call: TRBJ2-1
cdr3_aa: CAWSVRGQVNTEAFF; v_call: TRBV30; j_call: TRBJ1-1
cdr3_aa: CSARDPRTSYGYTF; v_call: TRBV20-1; j_call: TRBJ1-2
cdr3_aa: CASSAGPSLSEQYF; v_call: TRBV9; j_call: TRBJ2-7
cdr3_aa: CASRASGGTDTQYF; v_call: TRBV10-1; j_call: TRBJ2-3
cdr3_aa: CASSLWKLQDKNIQYF; v_call: TRBV5-1; j_call: TRBJ2-4
cdr3_aa: CVSSQGNTIYF; v_call: TRBV5-1; j_call: TRBJ1-3
cdr3_aa: CASSSTGQVNTEAFF; v_call: TRBV5-6; j_call: TRBJ1-1
cdr3_aa: CASRPSGVSGNTIYF; v_call: TRBV12-3/TRBV12-4; j_call: TRBJ1-3